This TCR beta chain was sequenced for a study of CD8 T cells in ankylosing spondylitis. Findings and caveats of the study: Significant enrichment of disease-linked clones was reported in matched ankylosing spondylitis synovial fluid. Blood of patients with ankylosing spondylitis appeared to be characterized by a TCR beta motif of several highly homologous variants. Some motif variants were previously reported in reactive arthritis synovial fluid and blood. The authors found the disease-linked clones to be CD8+ and relatively rare in peripheral blood.

A quantitative 5'-RACE method, one with molecular barcodes, was used to make TCR beta libraries. TCRdb analysed the 5' RACE reads with MiXCR anew, one entry per CDR3 protein. The repertoire has more than 300,000 distinct CDR3 sequences, 8% of them found once; the top ten carry 13% to 15%. The V gene lost 2 bases and the J gene lost 7 bases, with 2 bases spanning the gap. The CDR3 is 11 amino acids. Worth noting for this clonotype: Its antigen is undetermined.

The sequencing input was blood, either unsorted or a sorted T cell fraction (not recorded which). The sequence was collected from a male donor with ankylosing spondylitis. The V and J genes are TRBV12-3 or TRBV12-4 and TRBJ2-2; no firm D call. CDR3 sequence: CASSLFGELFF. CDR3 DNA sequence: TGTGCCAGCAGTTTATTCGGGGAGCTGTTTTTT.